The 2 T cell receptor beta chains below were found in one sample sequenced in a study of blood T cell repertoires in COVID-19. Libraries were prepared by immunoSEQ multiplex PCR; TCRdb keeps only in-frame clonotypes and omits some of them. The repertoire includes about 170,000 clones, around 86% of them detected once, and 5.5% to 8.5% sits in the top ten. Sequencing was carried out using peripheral blood. Receptor source: a woman of 80 years or more in a cohort sampled during active or convalescent COVID-19.

This chain links TRBV18 with TRBJ1-2, with D unclear. Trimming pared 1 base from V and 5 bases from J, leaving 14 bases between. The germline V gene has CDR1 KGHSH and CDR2 LQKENI. The CDR3 runs 15 residues. Here the CDR3 DNA reads TGTGCCAGCTCACCACTTGAGGACCCGGGGTATGGCTACACCTTC. Protein: CASSPLEDPGYGYTF. Based on the CDR3 plus reference TRBV18 and TRBJ1-2, the full variable domain is NAGVMQNPRHLVRRRGQEARLRCSPMKGHSHVYWYRQLPEEGLKFMVYLQKENIIDESGMPKERFSAEFPKEGPSILRIQQVVRGDSAAYFCASSPLEDPGYGYTFGSGTRLTVV.

J is TRBJ2-1 and V is TRBV28; D gene uncertain. Germline-derived CDR1 and CDR2 are MDHEN and SYDVKM. Deletions cut 3 bases from V and 0 bases from J, with 15 bases between. The CDR3 consists of 17 residues. CDR3 coding DNA: TGTGCCAGCAGTTTTGTGTCGGGTAGGAGCTCCTACAATGAGCAGTTCTTC. Its protein product is CASSFVSGRSSYNEQFF.